This record covers a single T cell receptor (beta chain). This clone has more than one count but fewer than ten. Its cognate antigen has yet to be identified. The record has no base qualities; no much larger clone is one base away. These data are taken from a study of shared clonotypes between healthy human individuals (dated by TCRdb to 2020 to 2022). Some background on the complete study: Three men and a couple of women, aged 18 to 49 years, made up the cohort. Blood TCR repertoires of roughly five healthy adults were deeply sequenced to estimate repertoire size and the extent of clonotype sharing between individuals. Different laboratories and diverse techniques were used to prepare libraries and sequence TCR repertoires, to increase sequencing depth and limit assay-specific biases. Between about 0.8 and 9 billion PBMCs per donor were obtained by leukapheresis. Beyond this particular receptor, the publication reports: Based on pairwise subsampling, the degree of clonotype sharing among donors was expected to be affected by sequencing depth. The genetic and exposure-history diversity represented was limited by the small number of donors. Sampling was limited to blood, and TCR repertoires in tissue likely differ from TCR repertoires in blood.

From the germline V gene, CDR1 is MDHEN and CDR2 is SYDVKM. The CDR3 runs 12 residues from the cysteine to the phenylalanine. Here the CDR3 DNA is all that survives: 36 bases in frame from base 1. Trimming at the junction amounts to 3 bases on V and 8 bases on J, and the germline ends lie 10 bases apart. The donors were healthy, HIV-negative adults who had no recently reported acute infections or vaccinations. Every donor was a Caucasian adult residing in Nashville, Tennessee, USA. For unsorted samples, around 90 million PBMCs were counted, and genomic DNA was extracted using the QIAamp DNA Blood Mini kit. After blood collection by leukapheresis, PBMCs were isolated using Ficoll-Histopaque density gradient centrifugation and then cryopreserved in the vapor phase of liquid nitrogen. Using the deep immunoSEQ assay, multiplex PCR amplified TCR CDR3 regions from genomic DNA. Genomic DNA extracted from each cell subset was distributed evenly over all wells of several immunoSEQ 96-well plates, and each plate served as one replicate. Each replicate PCR for unsorted PBMC received approximately 300 ng genomic DNA, equal to tens of thousands of T cell genomes. Unsorted PBMC genomic DNA was sequenced across ten immunoSEQ deep assay plates. The purified libraries were quantified using a Qubit 3.0 fluorometer, sized with a Bioanalyzer 2100, and then quantified again using the KAPA Library Quantification kit. Every immunoSEQ 96-well plate was sequenced on a dedicated single-read 150-cycle Illumina NextSeq 550 flow cell. Processing in the source paper ran as follows. The immunoSEQ output contained only junctional sequences without quality scores, so filtering could not match that applied to full-length reads. Sequences were annotated with PyIR, a Python wrapper for IgBLAST v1.9, and V/J genes and CDR3 were assigned using IMGT germline references. Reads were removed for weak V/J assignments (E-value above 1e-6), missing CDR3, stop codons, out-of-frame junctions, or ambiguous translated residues. V3J clonotypes were defined as sequences sharing an identical inferred V gene, J gene, and CDR3 amino acid sequence. Percentage overlap between repertoires was computed as shared unique clonotypes divided by the size of the smaller repertoire. Three approaches were used to assess repertoire richness: RTK rarefaction, the Chao1 estimator, and Recon v2.1 estimates of unobserved clonotypes. This immuneACCESS table, as held by TCRdb, lists in-frame sequences with V and J called but not all clones. Of the missing ones, under half trace to an unresolved V gene in checked studies; the others have no known cause. V and J calls plus clone size are reproduced from that table; the DNA served to infer D and trimming. In this sample the table shows some 510,000 clones, 79% of which occur a single time. The biggest ten clones account for around 13% of the sample.

The sample consisted of PBMCs. This chain joins TRBV28 to TRBJ1-1, with TRBD1 as a weak D call on 6 bases. This clonotype originated in a woman between 35 and 50 years old in good health. Some clones in this sample may be carry-over from other donors' samples. The base sequence is TGTGCCAGCAGTTTCCGGACAGCAGAAGCTTTCTTT. This is translated as CASSFRTAEAFF.